This T cell receptor beta chain derives from a study of OX40 agonist ivuxolimab in advanced cancers. On the study more broadly: Ivuxolimab, which is an agonistic anti-OX40 (CD134) antibody, was administered to the patients.

General study results and limits: The study found that CD8+ T cells averaged more expanded clones than CD4+. There were also nonresponders showing low normalized T-cell clonal expansion. By week 6 at 0.1 to 3.0 mg/kg, blood CD4+ and CD8+ T cells had expanded clonally.

V shed 0 bases and J shed 2 bases, with 12 bases lying between them. The germline V gene encodes CDR1 SGHRS and CDR2 YFSETQ. This CDR3 has 15 residues. Data came from immunoSEQ multiplex PCR; TCRdb stores just in-frame clones and leaves some out. The repertoire holds 50,000 to 85,000 clones, with about 90% as singletons. Details on this clone: The target antigen is unknown.

The sequence derives from an adult with an advanced solid tumor such as melanoma, head and neck, liver or kidney cancer. This specimen was CD4+ or CD8+ T cells sorted from blood, taken in a trial of the OX40 agonist ivuxolimab. The chain recombines TRBV5-1 with TRBJ2-7; D gene uncertain. CDR3 residues: CASSLAAGVAYEQYF. The CDR3 region has the DNA TGCGCCAGCAGCTTGGCGGCAGGAGTAGCCTACGAGCAGTACTTC.